This record looks at one T cell receptor (beta chain) sequence and its context. The antigen it recognizes is unknown. Base qualities are not at hand, and no much larger clone is one base apart. Library preparation employed the immunoSEQ multiplex PCR assay. The table comes from immuneACCESS by way of TCRdb, which keeps in-frame sequences with V and J called. Part of the clones is missing from these tables; in studies checked, under half for an unresolved V gene and the rest for unknown reasons. In this sample the table shows roughly 80,000 clones, around 96% of which occur a single time. The ten largest clones represent 0.37% of the sample. The CDR3 contains 15 residues, cysteine and phenylalanine counted. Only the CDR3 DNA stays, 45 bases, in frame from base 1. Per the germline V gene, SNHLY is the CDR1 and FYNNEI is the CDR2. V loses 10 bases of germline sequence and J loses 5 bases, and the interval between the two ends is 20 bases.

The data derive from a study of technical replicates of blood from a handful of donors (dated by TCRdb to 2017 to 2019). Sequencing was performed on T cells isolated from PBMCs. The sequence came from a human donor in good health. The rearrangement joined TRBV2 to TRBJ1-4; TRBD1 is possibly the D segment (6 matching bases). Here the CDR3 is given as CATVGKTGGNEKLFF. At the DNA level, the sequence is TGTGCCACCGTCGGGAAGACAGGAGGAAATGAAAAACTGTTTTTT.